These T cell receptor beta chains were read from a single sample in a study of blood T cell repertoires in COVID-19. The repertoire was sequenced with immunoSEQ multiplex PCR; TCRdb's copy has only in-frame clones and lacks some. Of approximately 140,000 clones in the sample, 87% were seen once. Specimen: PBMCs or T cells enriched from blood (not recorded which). These receptors were taken from a woman in her forties who had been exposed to COVID-19. Both conserved end residues are part of each CDR3. Each record gives: CDR3 protein, CDR3 DNA, clone size, D gene, J gene, CDR3 length, V gene. A D gene is named only where the DNA matches it firmly. Some rows mark clone size as missing; the rest say once, few, many or name a class of expanded clone.

CDR3 protein: CASSTEGATGYTF; CDR3 DNA: TGTGCCAGCAGTACGGAGGGGGCGACCGGCTACACCTTC; clone size: .; D gene: TRBD1; J gene: TRBJ1-2; CDR3 length: 13; V gene: TRBV6-5
CDR3 protein: CASSLESSGGLEQYF; CDR3 DNA: TGTGCCAGCAGCTTAGAGTCTAGCGGGGGGCTCGAGCAGTACTTC; clone size: .; D gene: TRBD2; J gene: TRBJ2-7; CDR3 length: 15; V gene: TRBV11-2
CDR3 protein: CASRTGTGGSEQYF; CDR3 DNA: TGTGCCAGCCGAACCGGGACAGGGGGCTCCGAGCAGTACTTC; clone size: .; D gene: TRBD1; J gene: TRBJ2-7; CDR3 length: 14; V gene: TRBV18
CDR3 protein: CASSPRDRGFDTEAFF; CDR3 DNA: TGTGCCAGCAGCCCTAGGGACAGGGGGTTTGACACTGAAGCTTTCTTT; clone size: .; D gene: TRBD1; J gene: TRBJ1-1; CDR3 length: 16; V gene: TRBV5-6
CDR3 protein: CASSFEAAGASPPDTQYF; CDR3 DNA: TGTGCCAGCAGCTTTGAGGCGGCAGGAGCTAGCCCCCCAGATACGCAGTATTTT; clone size: once; D gene: .; J gene: TRBJ2-3; CDR3 length: 18; V gene: TRBV7-6
CDR3 protein: CASSLDPTGYGYTF; CDR3 DNA: TGTGCCAGCAGCTTAGACCCCACGGGCTATGGCTACACCTTC; clone size: .; D gene: .; J gene: TRBJ1-2; CDR3 length: 14; V gene: TRBV5-4
CDR3 protein: CASNSGGSAYEQYF; CDR3 DNA: TGTGCCAGTAATAGCGGGGGGTCCGCCTACGAGCAGTACTTC; clone size: .; D gene: TRBD2; J gene: TRBJ2-7; CDR3 length: 14; V gene: TRBV19
CDR3 protein: CATSRELHPDQPQHF; CDR3 DNA: TGTGCCACCAGCAGAGAGTTGCACCCGGATCAGCCCCAGCATTTT; clone size: .; D gene: .; J gene: TRBJ1-5; CDR3 length: 15; V gene: TRBV15
CDR3 protein: CATTLGLTFYDEQFF; CDR3 DNA: TGTGCCACCACCCTTGGACTTACTTTTTACGATGAGCAGTTCTTC; clone size: .; D gene: .; J gene: TRBJ2-1; CDR3 length: 15; V gene: TRBV5-5
CDR3 protein: CASRAGLAGGDEQFF; CDR3 DNA: TGCGCCAGCAGAGCTGGACTAGCGGGAGGGGATGAGCAGTTCTTC; clone size: .; D gene: TRBD2; J gene: TRBJ2-1; CDR3 length: 15; V gene: TRBV5-1
CDR3 protein: CASSARQGYYGYTF; CDR3 DNA: TGTGCCAGCAGCGCTCGACAGGGTTACTATGGCTACACCTTC; clone size: .; D gene: TRBD1; J gene: TRBJ1-2; CDR3 length: 14; V gene: TRBV9
CDR3 protein: CASSLRGQGGNYGYTF; CDR3 DNA: TGTGCCAGCAGCTTAAGGGGGCAGGGAGGTAACTATGGCTACACCTTC; clone size: .; D gene: TRBD1; J gene: TRBJ1-2; CDR3 length: 16; V gene: TRBV11-2
CDR3 protein: CASSSRGRGSGYEQYF; CDR3 DNA: TGCGCCAGCAGCAGCAGGGGGCGGGGTAGCGGCTACGAGCAGTACTTC; clone size: .; D gene: TRBD1; J gene: TRBJ2-7; CDR3 length: 16; V gene: TRBV5-1
CDR3 protein: CASSLSINLGLGGEVQYF; CDR3 DNA: TGTGCCAGCAGCCTCTCGATCAACCTGGGACTAGGGGGAGAAGTACAGTATTTT; clone size: .; D gene: TRBD2; J gene: TRBJ2-3; CDR3 length: 18; V gene: TRBV11-2
CDR3 protein: CATSRDRLEGDTIYF; CDR3 DNA: TGTGCCACCAGCAGAGATCGCCTAGAGGGAGACACCATATATTTT; clone size: few; D gene: .; J gene: TRBJ1-3; CDR3 length: 15; V gene: TRBV15
CDR3 protein: CASSLGTGVQPQHF; CDR3 DNA: TGTGCCAGCAGTTTAGGGACAGGGGTGCAGCCCCAGCATTTT; clone size: .; D gene: TRBD1; J gene: TRBJ1-5; CDR3 length: 14; V gene: TRBV6-5
CDR3 protein: CASTRDLYLSYEQYF; CDR3 DNA: TGTGCCAGCACGAGGGACTTATACCTCTCCTACGAGCAGTACTTC; clone size: .; D gene: .; J gene: TRBJ2-7; CDR3 length: 15; V gene: TRBV2
CDR3 protein: CASQREMSGDTQYF; CDR3 DNA: TGCGCCAGCCAGCGAGAGATGAGTGGGGATACGCAGTATTTT; clone size: .; D gene: .; J gene: TRBJ2-3; CDR3 length: 14; V gene: TRBV5-1
CDR3 protein: CASSEVDMYNSPLHF; CDR3 DNA: TGTGCCAGCAGCGAAGTCGACATGTATAATTCACCCCTCCACTTT; clone size: .; D gene: .; J gene: TRBJ1-6; CDR3 length: 15; V gene: TRBV9
CDR3 protein: CASSPNRVADTQYF; CDR3 DNA: TGTGCCAGCAGTCCCAACAGGGTAGCAGATACGCAGTATTTT; clone size: once; D gene: .; J gene: TRBJ2-3; CDR3 length: 14; V gene: TRBV6-2/TRBV6-3
CDR3 protein: CASTEQISGNTIYF; CDR3 DNA: TGTGCCAGCACAGAACAGATCTCTGGAAACACCATATATTTT; clone size: .; D gene: .; J gene: TRBJ1-3; CDR3 length: 14; V gene: TRBV7-2
CDR3 protein: CASSYGGEGYTF; CDR3 DNA: TGTGCCAGCAGCTACGGTGGGGAGGGCTACACCTTC; clone size: .; D gene: .; J gene: TRBJ1-2; CDR3 length: 12; V gene: TRBV7-9
CDR3 protein: CASSLVDRGNEQFF; CDR3 DNA: TGTGCCAGCAGCTTAGTCGACAGGGGGAATGAGCAGTTCTTC; clone size: .; D gene: TRBD1; J gene: TRBJ2-1; CDR3 length: 14; V gene: TRBV7-8
CDR3 protein: CASSIQTGTYEQYF; CDR3 DNA: TGTGCCAGCAGCATACAGACAGGTACCTACGAGCAGTACTTC; clone size: .; D gene: .; J gene: TRBJ2-7; CDR3 length: 14; V gene: TRBV7-9
CDR3 protein: CASSGQFNADTQYF; CDR3 DNA: TGTGCCAGCTCCGGACAGTTTAACGCAGATACGCAGTATTTT; clone size: .; D gene: .; J gene: TRBJ2-3; CDR3 length: 14; V gene: TRBV18
CDR3 protein: CASSPPFNRERVSGNTIYF; CDR3 DNA: TGTGCCAGCTCACCACCGTTTAACAGGGAAAGGGTCTCTGGAAACACCATATATTTT; clone size: .; D gene: .; J gene: TRBJ1-3; CDR3 length: 19; V gene: TRBV18
CDR3 protein: CASSATGGRTDTQYF; CDR3 DNA: TGTGCCAGCAGCGCAACAGGGGGCCGCACAGATACGCAGTATTTT; clone size: .; D gene: TRBD1; J gene: TRBJ2-3; CDR3 length: 15; V gene: TRBV11-2